What follows describes a single TCR beta chain. There are many counts of this clone. What antigen it recognizes has not been identified. The record has no base qualities; no much larger clone is one base away. This sample is drawn from a study of metastatic and nonmetastatic thyroid tumors (dated by TCRdb to 2019 to 2021). Concerning the study at large: Repertoires were compared across peripheral blood and tumor or nodule tissue samples from malignant and benign thyroid patients.

Before undergoing thyroid surgery, none of the patients had been given any kind of treatment. The study retrospectively analysed patient clinical samples collected from about 2012 to 2018 using T-cell receptor beta sequencing. The protocol used for the library was PCR. For sequencing, an Illumina HiSeq 4000 was employed. High-throughput sequencing was used to profile the CDR3 region of the TCR beta-chain in every patient. Per the authors' processing: The researchers built a classifier to tell apart papillary thyroid cancer patients with distant metastasis, based on CDR3 differences among clinicopathological groups. Repertoire diversity was assessed with the Shannon index, and tumor-blood repertoire similarity with the Morisita-Horn index. The public reads were quality trimmed at Q25 with fastp and then assembled into clones with MiXCR by TCRdb, keeping productive beta chains. TCRdb assigned the V and J calls; the authors' analysis was not used. For this sample the table gives about 28,000 clones, of which 16% were detected only once. About 4.8% of the sample goes to the ten largest clones.

The CDR3 starts with the cysteine, ends with the phenylalanine, and has 16 residues. Only the CDR3 region is kept as DNA, spanning 48 bases read in frame from base 1. CDR1 SGHAT and CDR2 FQNNGV were looked up in the germline V gene. V loses 4 bases at its end and J loses 1 base; junction bases beyond the gene matches: 6. The study at large found these results: TCR beta diversity was reported as significantly higher in malignant tumors than in benign nodules, in both blood and tumor samples.

Specimen: blood. The TCR originated in a female donor with papillary thyroid cancer or a benign thyroid nodule (not recorded which). Some clones in this sample may be carry-over from other donors' samples. Recombination joined TRBV11-2 with TRBJ1-1, with TRBD1 matching 10 junction bases. CDR3 sequence: CASSSRQGAGNTEAFF. The nucleotide sequence is given as TGTGCCAGCAGCTCAAGACAGGGGGCGGGGAACACTGAAGCTTTCTTT.